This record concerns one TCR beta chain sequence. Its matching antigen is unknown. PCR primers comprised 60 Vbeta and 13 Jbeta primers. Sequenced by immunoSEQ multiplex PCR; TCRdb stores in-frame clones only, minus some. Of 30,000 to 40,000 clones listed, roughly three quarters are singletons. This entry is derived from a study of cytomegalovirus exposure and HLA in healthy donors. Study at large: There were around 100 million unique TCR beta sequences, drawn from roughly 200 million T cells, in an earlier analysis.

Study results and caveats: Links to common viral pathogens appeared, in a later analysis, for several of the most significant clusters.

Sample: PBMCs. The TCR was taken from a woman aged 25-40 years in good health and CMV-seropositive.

As DNA, the CDR3 is TGTGCCAGCAGCCAAGAAGCGGCGGGAGCGGGAGAGACCCAGTACTTC. This translates into CASSQEAAGAGETQYF. The J gene is TRBJ2-5, the V gene TRBV14; 7 nucleotides match TRBD2. V lost 0 bases to trimming and J lost 4 bases; unmatched junction nucleotides: 8. Per the germline V gene, CDR1 is SGHDN and CDR2 is FVKESK. The CDR3 contains 16 residues.